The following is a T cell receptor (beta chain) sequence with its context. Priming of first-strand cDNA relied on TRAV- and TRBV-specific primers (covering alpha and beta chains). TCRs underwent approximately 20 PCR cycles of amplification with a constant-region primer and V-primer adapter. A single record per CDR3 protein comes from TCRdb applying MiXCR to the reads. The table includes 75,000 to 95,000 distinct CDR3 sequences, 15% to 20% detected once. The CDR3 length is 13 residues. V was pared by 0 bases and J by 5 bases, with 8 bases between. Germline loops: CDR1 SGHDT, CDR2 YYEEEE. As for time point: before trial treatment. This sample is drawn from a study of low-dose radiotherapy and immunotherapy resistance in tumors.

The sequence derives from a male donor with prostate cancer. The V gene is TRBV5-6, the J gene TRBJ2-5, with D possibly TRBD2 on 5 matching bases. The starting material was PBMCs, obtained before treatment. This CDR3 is CASSLGRFETQYF. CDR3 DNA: TGTGCCAGCAGCTTGGGGAGGTTTGAGACCCAGTACTTC.